This entry lists 18 T cell receptor beta chains sequenced from one sample in a study of blood T cell repertoires in COVID-19. Profiled with immunoSEQ multiplex PCR; TCRdb holds only in-frame clones, not every one. The sample yields about 66,000 clones, about 89% seen once. Sequencing was carried out using peripheral blood. These receptors originate from a human donor in a cohort sampled during active COVID-19.

J is TRBJ1-1 and V is TRBV7-9; TRBD1 is a possible D gene (5 bases). Germline V gene data show CDR1 as SEHNR and CDR2 as FQNEAQ (reference sequence). This CDR3 region has 15 residues. Deletions cut 5 bases from V and 0 bases from J, with 13 bases between. CDR3: CASSRGWGVNTEAFF. CDR3 nucleotide sequence: TGTGCCAGCAGCCGCGGTTGGGGGGTGAACACTGAAGCTTTCTTT.

This rearrangement joins TRBV5-1 to TRBJ2-4; 11 nucleotides line up with TRBD2. Germline assignment: CDR1 SGHRS and CDR2 YFSETQ. The CDR3 has 14 amino acids. Trimming at V came to 4 bases and at J to 6 bases, leaving 3 bases not matched to a gene. CDR3 nucleotides: TGCGCCAGCAGCGAGGGGACTAGCGGAAACATTCAGTACTTC. This gives the protein CASSEGTSGNIQYF.

The CDR3 sequence: CASRLVTVEDYEQYF. CDR3 in DNA: TGTGCAAGTCGCTTAGTCACGGTTGAGGACTACGAGCAGTACTTC. V and J are TRBV12-2 and TRBJ2-7; TRBD2, as called in the table, went unchecked against the DNA. TRBV12-2 corresponds to a pseudogene. The CDR3 extends over 15 amino acids.

This chain joins TRBV5-1 and TRBJ1-1, with D possibly matching TRBD1 (6 bases). CDR1 is SGHRS, CDR2 YFSETQ, per germline. Trimming left V 4 bases short and J 1 base short, with 11 bases between. The CDR3 covers 14 residues. DNA for the CDR3: TGCGCCAGCAGCCTCCAGACAGGGAACACTGAAGCTTTCTTT. Translation gives CASSLQTGNTEAFF.

The chain uses TRBV21-1 and TRBJ2-7; the D call in the table, TRBD2, was not verified against the DNA. TRBV21-1 is a listed pseudogene. This CDR3 is built from 17 residues. The CDR3, as DNA: TGTGCCAGCAGCAAAGGTCCGGCGACTCTCCTTTCCTACGAGCAGTACTTC. Protein sequence: CASSKGPATLLSYEQYF.

CDR3 bases: TGCGCCAGCAGCCCCGGACACGATAGCAATCAGCCCCAGCATTTT. Its translation: CASSPGHDSNQPQHF. This sequence joins TRBV10-2 and TRBJ1-5; possibly TRBD1 for D (5 bases). The V gene lost 6 bases and the J gene lost 0 bases, with 12 bases spanning the gap. Germline-derived CDR1 and CDR2 are WSHSY and SAAADI. CDR3 length: 15 amino acids.

The V gene is TRBV7-9, the J gene TRBJ1-2; D remains unclear. The V gene's germline CDR1 is SEHNR and CDR2 FQNEAQ (reference sequence). The CDR3 is 14 amino acids. V was cut by 9 bases and J by 8 bases, with 22 bases left in between. CDR3 residues: CASGGGLSSRGYTF. In DNA form, the CDR3 reads TGTGCCAGTGGAGGCGGGCTTTCTTCTCGGGGCTACACCTTC.

The rearrangement uses TRBV19 and TRBJ1-5; the D gene is possibly TRBD1 (5 bases). Trimming took 6 bases from V and 0 from J, leaving 12 bases between them. Germline lookup yields CDR1 LNHDA and CDR2 SQIVND (reference sequence). CDR3 length equals 15 residues. The CDR3 sequence: CASSGGPYSNQPQHF. CDR3 coding DNA: TGTGCCAGTAGCGGGGGACCTTATAGCAATCAGCCCCAGCATTTT.

This chain links TRBV21-1 with TRBJ1-1; no check of the table's D call, TRBD1, against the DNA was made. TRBV21-1 is a documented pseudogene. The CDR3 has 17 residues. The CDR3 reads CASSKAGGDRGNTEAFF. The CDR3 DNA follows: TGTGCCAGCAGCAAAGCCGGGGGCGACAGGGGGAACACTGAAGCTTTCTTT.

V gene TRBV4-3 combines with J gene TRBJ1-6; the match to TRBD1 covers 10 bases. V lost 1 base, J lost 10 bases, and 4 bases stayed unmatched. The germline V gene encodes CDR1 LGHNA and CDR2 YSLEER. The CDR3 has 15 amino acids. The CDR3 protein is CASSQVSGQGSPLHF. CDR3 DNA sequence: TGCGCCAGCAGCCAAGTTTCGGGACAGGGGTCACCCCTCCACTTT.

The J gene is TRBJ2-2, the V gene TRBV4-1, with 7 bases that match TRBD1. CDR1 and CDR2 from the germline V gene are MGHRA and YSYEKL. The CDR3 runs to 17 residues. With V trimmed by 1 base and J by 0 bases, 5 bases remained unmatched. CDR3 coding DNA: TGCGCCAGCAGCCAAGGACAGGGCGTTTCGAACACCGGGGAGCTGTTTTTT. Translated, it gives CASSQGQGVSNTGELFF.

The rearrangement links TRBV7-3 to TRBJ1-1, with 8 bases identical to TRBD1. CDR1 SGHTA and CDR2 FQGTGA come from the germline V gene. Losses at the gene ends were 4 bases for V and 6 bases for J; bases not matched to a gene: 10. This CDR3 region has 15 residues. The CDR3 DNA is TGTGCCAGCAGCTCAACTCCAGGGGGCCCCGCTGAAGCTTTCTTT. It encodes CASSSTPGGPAEAFF. The variable domain in full, with the rest retrieved from reference TRBV7-3 and TRBJ1-1, is GAGVSQTPSNKVTEKGKYVELRCDPISGHTALYWYRQSLGQGPEFLIYFQGTGAADDSGLPNDRFFAVRPEGSVSTLKIQRTERGDSAVYLCASSSTPGGPAEAFFGQGTRLTVV.

The J gene is TRBJ2-5, the V gene TRBV4-2; TRBD2 matches 9 bases. V trimming: 0 bases; J trimming: 2 bases; junction bases outside the gene matches: 7. The CDR3 runs 17 residues. Germline CDR1 LGHNA, CDR2 YNFKEQ. The CDR3 DNA follows: TGTGCCAGCAGCCAAGAGCCGGCAGCGGGAGGACAAGAGACCCAGTACTTC. Residues: CASSQEPAAGGQETQYF.

The rearrangement uses TRBV5-6 and TRBJ1-4; 10 positions match TRBD1. The V and J ends lost 2 bases and 8 bases, in that order; junction bases with no gene match: 6. The CDR3 loop spans 15 amino acids. Germline lookup yields CDR1 SGHDT and CDR2 YYEEEE. Written as DNA, the CDR3 is TGTGCCAGCAGCTTCGACAGGGGGCCGGAAGAAAAACTGTTTTTT. Its translation is CASSFDRGPEEKLFF.

V and J are TRBV3-1 (or the pseudogene TRBV3-2) and TRBJ2-7; a possible D gene is TRBD2 (5 bases). The CDR3 loop spans 15 amino acids. V was pared by 3 bases and J by 5 bases, with 17 bases between. Germline lookup yields CDR1 LGHDT and CDR2 YNNKEL (reference sequence). CDR3 coding DNA: TGTGCCAGCAGCCAGCCGGGGAGCAGATTGAACGAGCAGTACTTC. This codes for CASSQPGSRLNEQYF.

The sample holds a few counts of this clone. The V and J genes are TRBV28 and TRBJ2-7; 8 bases match TRBD1. From germline, CDR1 is MDHEN and CDR2 SYDVKM. V was clipped by 2 bases and J by 2 bases; unmatched bases: 5. The CDR3 extends over 15 amino acids. Here the CDR3 reads CASSLPGQVPYEQYF. The CDR3 DNA is TGTGCCAGCAGTTTACCGGGACAGGTCCCCTACGAGCAGTACTTC.

The CDR3 sequence is CASSLQQGYTDTQYF. CDR3 nucleotide sequence: TGCGCCAGCAGCCTTCAACAGGGATACACAGATACGCAGTATTTT. This chain uses TRBV5-1 with TRBJ2-3; a weak D match, TRBD1 (6 bases). The ends were cut back, 4 bases at V and 2 bases at J, with 14 bases in the middle. There are 15 residues in the CDR3. Germline assignment: CDR1 SGHRS and CDR2 YFSETQ.

This clone came up once. V usage is TRBV6-5 and J usage is TRBJ1-3; 7 bases match TRBD1. Germline assignment: CDR1 MNHEY and CDR2 SVGAGI. The J segment lost 2 bases and the V segment lost 0 bases, leaving 1 base of the junction unmatched. The CDR3 sequence is 15 residues long. The CDR3 DNA follows: TGTGCCAGCAGTTACTCCGGACAGGCTGGAAACACCATATATTTT. It specifies CASSYSGQAGNTIYF.